These 13 T cell receptor beta chains were all obtained from the same sample, sequenced in a study of shared clonotypes between healthy human individuals. Assay: immunoSEQ multiplex PCR; the TCRdb copy retains only in-frame clones and omits some. This table holds approximately 2.5 million clones, 90% to 95% found once. Material: naive CD4+ T cells from PBMCs. The subset denotes: CD45RA+ positively selected. The receptor source for this set is a man aged 18 to 29 in good health. Some clones in this sample may be carry-over from other donors' samples.

The rearrangement joins TRBV4-3 to TRBJ2-1, with 8 nucleotides matching TRBD2. Trimming removed 1 base from V and 10 bases from J; junction bases left unmatched: 9. There are 15 residues in the CDR3. Germline V lookup: CDR1 LGHNA, CDR2 YSLEER. This chain's CDR3 is CASSQGGSGVREQFF. In nucleotides, the CDR3 is TGCGCCAGCAGCCAAGGGGGTAGCGGGGTTCGGGAGCAGTTCTTC.

The V call is TRBV27, the J call TRBJ1-5; 12 bases match TRBD1. Germline V lookup: CDR1 MNHEY, CDR2 SMNVEV (reference sequence). This CDR3 is built from 18 residues. V was clipped by 1 base and J by 1 base; unmatched bases: 5. Here the CDR3 reads CASSLFGTGGRSNQPQHF. The CDR3 region has the DNA TGTGCCAGCAGTTTATTTGGGACAGGGGGCAGAAGCAATCAGCCCCAGCATTTT.

As for this clone: An end of the junction does not agree with germline; a read error may underlie this. The gene calls are TRBV27 and TRBJ1-3; a weak D match, TRBD1 (5 bases). The CDR3 has 17 residues. Germline CDR1 reads MNHEY; CDR2 reads SMNVEV (reference sequence). This chain's CDR3 is CASSLSAGRVEGNTIYF. CDR3 nucleotide sequence: TGTGCCAGCAGCTTATCCGCCGGCAGGGTGGAAGGAAACACCATATATTTT.

The chain is built from TRBV11-2 and TRBJ2-3; D remains unclear. The V gene's germline CDR1 is SGHAT and CDR2 FQNNGV. The CDR3 contains 13 residues. V was trimmed by 1 base and J by 8 bases, leaving 10 bases between them. The CDR3 nucleotides are TGTGCCAGCAGCTTAGTTCTAGGCGGTACGCAGTATTTT. Protein product: CASSLVLGGTQYF.

The chain has TRBV7-9 and TRBJ1-2; no clear D gene. This CDR3 is 14 amino acids long. V lost 3 bases and J 4 bases, leaving 12 bases between the germline ends. Germline V gene data show CDR1 as SEHNR and CDR2 as FQNEAQ (reference sequence). CDR3 protein: CASSFVKGSYGYTF. In DNA form, the CDR3 reads TGTGCCAGCAGCTTCGTAAAGGGATCCTATGGCTACACCTTC.

The chain joins TRBV5-1 to TRBJ2-2; TRBD2 agrees at 13 bases. This CDR3 is built from 15 residues. CDR1 is SGHRS and CDR2 is YFSETQ in the germline V gene. With 7 bases clipped from V and 5 bases from J, the junction kept 5 bases outside the gene matches. Written as DNA, the CDR3 is TGCGCCAGCGGCGGACTAGCGGGAGTAACCGGGGAGCTGTTTTTT. As protein: CASGGLAGVTGELFF.

This sequence joins TRBV18 and TRBJ2-7; a possible D gene is TRBD1 (5 bases). Germline assignment: CDR1 KGHSH and CDR2 LQKENI. The CDR3 has 14 amino acids. V lost 1 base and J 5 bases, leaving 12 bases between the germline ends. CDR3: CASSPQSRVNEQYF. CDR3 sequence (DNA): TGTGCCAGCTCACCACAGAGCAGGGTCAACGAGCAGTACTTC. The full variable domain, with the rest looked up from reference TRBV18 and TRBJ2-7, is NAGVMQNPRHLVRRRGQEARLRCSPMKGHSHVYWYRQLPEEGLKFMVYLQKENIIDESGMPKERFSAEFPKEGPSILRIQQVVRGDSAAYFCASSPQSRVNEQYFGPGTRLTVT.

In regard to this clone: Here the CDR3 omits its conserved ending phenylalanine or tryptophan, so a read error is the likely source. The limits of the CDR3 on the DNA are not certain, so only TCRdb's listed CDR3 is given. The chain joins TRBV5-5 to TRBJ1-1. The CDR3 is made up of 12 amino acids, end residues included. CDR1 SGHKS and CDR2 YYEKEE come from the germline V gene (reference sequence). CDR3 in amino acids: CASSLGANMDSI.

V is TRBV14 and J is TRBJ2-3; D may be TRBD2 (6 bases). V lost 5 bases and J lost 1, with 13 bases in between. The CDR3 has 15 residues. Per germline, CDR1 SGHDN and CDR2 FVKESK. Written as DNA, the CDR3 is TGTGCCAGCAGCTTTACTAGCTCCGGCACAGATACGCAGTATTTT. Its translation is CASSFTSSGTDTQYF. Looking up the rest from reference TRBV14 and TRBJ2-3 gives the full variable domain: EAGVTQFPSHSVIEKGQTVTLRCDPISGHDNLYWYRRVMGKEIKFLLHFVKESKQDESGMPNNRFLAERTGGTYSTLKVQPAELEDSGVYFCASSFTSSGTDTQYFGPGTRLTVL.

The CDR3 bases are TGTGCCATCAAAGGGACAGGGACGGCGTACACTGAAGCTTTCTTT. Its translation is CAIKGTGTAYTEAFF. V gene TRBV10-3 combines with J gene TRBJ1-1; 9 bases align to TRBD1. The CDR3 is 15 amino acids. Looked up from germline, CDR1 is ENHRY and CDR2 is SYGVKD. V lost 7 bases to trimming and J lost 3 bases; unmatched junction nucleotides: 9.

The count of this clone is one. The V gene is TRBV28, the J gene TRBJ2-2; 11 bases match TRBD2. This CDR3 region has 18 residues. Germline CDR1 MDHEN, CDR2 SYDVKM. V was clipped by 3 bases and J by 5 bases; unmatched bases: 11. CDR3 DNA: TGTGCCAGCAGTTTGATTTTAGCGGGAGGGAGCGGGACCGGGGAGCTGTTTTTT. Translation: CASSLILAGGSGTGELFF.

The chain couples TRBV18 to TRBJ1-1; D uncertain. CDR1 and CDR2 from the germline V gene are KGHSH and LQKENI. The CDR3 is made up of 13 amino acids. Trimming took 3 bases from V and 5 from J, leaving 10 bases between them. The CDR3 nucleotides read TGTGCCAGCTCACCGGGGAGACGAACTGAAGCTTTCTTT. This translates into CASSPGRRTEAFF.

This clone was detected only once. J is TRBJ2-7 and V is TRBV5-1; D is perhaps TRBD1 (6 bases). The CDR3 consists of 15 residues. CDR1 and CDR2 from the germline V gene are SGHRS and YFSETQ. Trimming left V 2 bases short and J 2 bases short, with 14 bases between. CDR3 in DNA: TGCGCCAGCAGCTTACAGGGTTGGGGAACCTACGAGCAGTACTTC. It specifies CASSLQGWGTYEQYF.